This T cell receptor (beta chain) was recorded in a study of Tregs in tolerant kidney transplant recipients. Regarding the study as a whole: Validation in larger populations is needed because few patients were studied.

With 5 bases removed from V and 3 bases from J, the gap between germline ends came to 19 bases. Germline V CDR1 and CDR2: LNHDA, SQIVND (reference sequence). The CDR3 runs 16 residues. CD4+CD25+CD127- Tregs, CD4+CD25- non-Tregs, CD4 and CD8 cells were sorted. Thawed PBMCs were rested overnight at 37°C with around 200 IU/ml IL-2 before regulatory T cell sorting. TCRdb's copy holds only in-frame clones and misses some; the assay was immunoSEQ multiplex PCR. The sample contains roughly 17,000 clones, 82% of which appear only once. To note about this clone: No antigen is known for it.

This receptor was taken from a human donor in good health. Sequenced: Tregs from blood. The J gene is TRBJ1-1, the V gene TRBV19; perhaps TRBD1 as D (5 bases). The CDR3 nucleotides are TGTGCCAGTAGTTCCCCGACAGCCCCATCGTACACTGAAGCTTTCTTT. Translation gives CASSSPTAPSYTEAFF.